The clone carrying this T cell receptor beta chain was seen a few times. The entry originates in a study of blood T cell repertoires in COVID-19. Overall study context: The origin of the acute and convalescent COVID-19 samples was the United States, Italy and Spain. Nucleic acid was either cDNA or gDNA, and it came from T cells, B-cell-depleted T cells, or PBMCs.

Produced via immunoSEQ multiplex PCR; TCRdb's table is partial and in-frame only. The data contain more than 95,000 clones, around 63% of them singletons. Per the germline V gene, CDR1 is LNHNV and CDR2 is YYDKDF (reference sequence). V lost 1 base to trimming and J lost 2 bases, with 8 bases between them. The CDR3 loop spans 14 amino acids. The V and J genes are TRBV15 and TRBJ1-1; D gene ambiguous. The sample taken for sequencing was peripheral blood. The receptor was derived from a woman between 65 and 79 years old with acute or convalescent COVID-19. The CDR3 region has the DNA TGTGCCACCAGCAGAGCCGGGGATAACACTGAAGCTTTCTTT. Its protein product is CATSRAGDNTEAFF.